This T cell receptor beta chain was found in a study of cytomegalovirus exposure and HLA in healthy donors. Study-wide results and limits: HLA alleles showed associations with 15,000 to 20,000 TCR beta sequences in a later analysis, at a 0.05 false discovery rate.

As concerns this clone: What it binds is unknown.

13 Jbeta primers and 60 Vbeta primers were used for the PCR. The assay was immunoSEQ multiplex PCR, and TCRdb's table has in-frame clones only and misses some. The sample contains under 90,000 clones, 75% to 85% of which appear only once. Germline V gene data show CDR1 as SEHNR and CDR2 as FQNEAQ (reference sequence). The CDR3 extends over 13 amino acids. Trimming pared 6 bases from V and 9 bases from J, leaving 16 bases between. Input material: PBMCs. The chain links TRBV7-9 to TRBJ2-3; D may be TRBD2 (5 bases). The TCR comes from a man in his forties in good health and CMV-seronegative. DNA for the CDR3: TGTGCCAGCAGTCCTCTAGCCCCCCGCACGCAGTATTTT. This gives the protein CASSPLAPRTQYF.